This TCR beta chain appears in the sequencing data of a study of human T cells and chemical hapten exposure. Study overall: 2% DPC was applied to around 2 cm by around 2 cm of upper inner arm skin for sensitization. Patches that contained 0.01% DPC were applied to the upper back and read at 6 days.

Each CDR3 protein is one row after TCRdb ran MiXCR on the RACE reads. The sample contains around 100,000 distinct CDR3 sequences, approximately 10% of which appear only once. Time point: patch test 1, 2 weeks after DPC sensitization. The sample's treatment: therapeutic diphenylcyclopropenone sensitization with weekly scalp DPC. Alopecia patients between 18 and 70 years old and suitable for DPC were used as donors. Regarding the study as a whole: PT1 expanded TCR counts and patch test score correlated positively.

Comment on this clonotype: Its antigen is unknown.

Germline CDR1 reads SGHKS; CDR2 reads YYEKEE (reference sequence). CDR3 length: 13 residues. Trimming removed 3 bases from V and 4 bases from J, with 10 bases in between. The chain employs TRBV5-5 and TRBJ1-2; possible D gene TRBD1, 6 bases. The source of this sequence is a woman in her thirties or forties with alopecia areata. Some clones in this sample may be carry-over from other donors' samples. The sequencing here drew on whole blood, taken in connection with sensitization to the hapten diphenylcyclopropenone (DPC). CDR3 in DNA: TGTGCCAGCAGCTCAGGGGAGGGCTATGGCTACACCTTC. This gives the protein CASSSGEGYGYTF. The whole variable domain, remainder taken from reference TRBV5-5 and TRBJ1-2, is DAGVTQSPTHLIKTRGQQVTLRCSPISGHKSVSWYQQVLGQGPQFIFQYYEKEERGRGNFPDRFSARQFPNYSSELNVNALLLGDSALYLCASSSGEGYGYTFGSGTRLTVV.